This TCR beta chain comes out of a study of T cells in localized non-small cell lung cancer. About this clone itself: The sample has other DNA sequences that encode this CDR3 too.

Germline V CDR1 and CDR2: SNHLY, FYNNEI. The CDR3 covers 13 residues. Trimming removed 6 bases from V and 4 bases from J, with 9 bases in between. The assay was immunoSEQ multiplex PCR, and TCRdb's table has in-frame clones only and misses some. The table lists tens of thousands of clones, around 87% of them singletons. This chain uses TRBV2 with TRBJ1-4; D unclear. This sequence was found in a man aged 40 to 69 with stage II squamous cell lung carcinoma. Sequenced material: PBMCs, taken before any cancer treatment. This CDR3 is CASRVGVNEKLFF. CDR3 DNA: TGTGCCAGCAGGGTAGGAGTTAATGAAAAACTGTTTTTT. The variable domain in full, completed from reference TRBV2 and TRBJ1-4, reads EPEVTQTPSHQVTQMGQEVILRCVPISNHLYFYWYRQILGQKVEFLVSFYNNEISEKSEIFDDQFSVERPDGSNFTLKIRSTKLEDSAMYFCASRVGVNEKLFFGSGTQLSVL.